This T cell receptor (beta chain) was found in a study of blood T cell repertoires in COVID-19. As originally analysed: Counts of nucleated cells, estimated from reference gene primer amplification, were obtained. Using immunoSEQ multiplex PCR, the repertoire was profiled, and TCRdb retains in-frame clones only, with some absent. V, J and clone size are those of that table, while D and trimming were read from the DNA. The table lists 4,000 to 5,000 clones, about 91% of them singletons. Germline V gene lookup returns CDR1 LGHNA and CDR2 YNFKEQ. The CDR3 is made up of 14 amino acids. The V end lost 3 bases, the J end lost 4 bases, and 11 bases lay between the germline ends.

The source of this sequence is a man in his sixties or seventies with COVID-19, enrolled during active disease. The sequenced material came from peripheral blood. The chain links TRBV4-2 to TRBJ2-3; D perhaps matches TRBD2 (7 bases). The CDR3 here is CASSQGGGADTQYF. Here the CDR3 DNA reads TGTGCCAGCAGCCAGGGGGGGGGCGCAGATACGCAGTATTTT.